This T cell receptor (beta chain) stems from a study of blood T cell repertoires in COVID-19. Study-level information: Acute and convalescent COVID-19 samples came from the United States, Italy and Spain.

The authors' processing: For nucleated cells, counts were estimated from reference gene primer amplification. Produced via immunoSEQ multiplex PCR; TCRdb's table is partial and in-frame only. That table furnishes V, J and clone size, whereas the DNA furnished D and trimming. The sample records approximately 55,000 clones, about nine tenths being singletons. The sequence derives from a man aged 50 or older with active COVID-19. Sequenced input: peripheral blood.

The CDR3 nucleotides are TGTGCCAGCAGCTTAGATACGGGAGGGTACAATGAGCAGTTCTTC. Protein sequence: CASSLDTGGYNEQFF. The chain links TRBV11-2 to TRBJ2-1; 8 nucleotides line up with TRBD2. The CDR3 length is 15 residues. Germline V gives CDR1 SGHAT, CDR2 FQNNGV. V shed 0 bases and J 4 bases; nucleotides not matched to a gene: 2.